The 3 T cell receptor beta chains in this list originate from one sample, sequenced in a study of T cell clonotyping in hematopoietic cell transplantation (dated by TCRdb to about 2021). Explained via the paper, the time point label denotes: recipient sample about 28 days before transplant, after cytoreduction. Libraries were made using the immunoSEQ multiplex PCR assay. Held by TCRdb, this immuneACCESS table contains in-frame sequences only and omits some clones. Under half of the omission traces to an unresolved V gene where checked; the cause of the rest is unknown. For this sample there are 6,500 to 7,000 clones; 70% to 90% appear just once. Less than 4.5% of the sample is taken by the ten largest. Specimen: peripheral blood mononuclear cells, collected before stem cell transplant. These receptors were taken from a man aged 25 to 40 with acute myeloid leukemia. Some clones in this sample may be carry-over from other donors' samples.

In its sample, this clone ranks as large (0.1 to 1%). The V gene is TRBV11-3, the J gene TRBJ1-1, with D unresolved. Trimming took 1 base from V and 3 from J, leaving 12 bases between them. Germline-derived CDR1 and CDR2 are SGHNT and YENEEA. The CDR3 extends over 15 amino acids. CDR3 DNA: TGTGCCAGCAGCTTAGGACCGGTTGGATACACTGAAGCTTTCTTT. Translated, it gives CASSLGPVGYTEAFF.

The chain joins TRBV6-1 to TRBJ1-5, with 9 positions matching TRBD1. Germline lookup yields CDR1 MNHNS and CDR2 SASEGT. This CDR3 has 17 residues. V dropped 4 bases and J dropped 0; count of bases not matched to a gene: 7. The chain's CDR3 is CASSVTGGYYSNQPQHF. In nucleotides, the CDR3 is TGTGCCAGCAGTGTAACAGGGGGCTATTATAGCAATCAGCCCCAGCATTTT.

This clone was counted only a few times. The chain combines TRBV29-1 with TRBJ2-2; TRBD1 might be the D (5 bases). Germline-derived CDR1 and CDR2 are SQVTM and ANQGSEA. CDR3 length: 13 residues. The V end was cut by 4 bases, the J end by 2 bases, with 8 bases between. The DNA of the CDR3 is TGCAGCGTTGGACAGCTCAACACCGGGGAGCTGTTTTTT. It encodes CSVGQLNTGELFF.